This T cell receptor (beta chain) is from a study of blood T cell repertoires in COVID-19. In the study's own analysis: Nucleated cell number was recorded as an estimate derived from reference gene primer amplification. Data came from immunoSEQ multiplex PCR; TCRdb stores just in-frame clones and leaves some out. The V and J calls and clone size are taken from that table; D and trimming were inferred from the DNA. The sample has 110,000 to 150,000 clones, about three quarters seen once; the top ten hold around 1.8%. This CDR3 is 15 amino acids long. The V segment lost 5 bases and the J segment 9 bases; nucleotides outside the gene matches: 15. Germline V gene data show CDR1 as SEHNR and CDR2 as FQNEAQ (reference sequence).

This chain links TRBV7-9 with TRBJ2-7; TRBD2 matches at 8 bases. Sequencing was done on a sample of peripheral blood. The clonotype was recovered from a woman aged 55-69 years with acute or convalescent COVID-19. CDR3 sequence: CASSPPGTSSRPQYF. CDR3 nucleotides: TGTGCCAGCAGCCCCCCCGGGACTAGTAGTCGGCCGCAGTACTTC.